This is a list of T cell receptor beta chains from one sample in a study of shared clonotypes between healthy human individuals. The protocol was immunoSEQ multiplex PCR, while the TCRdb copy is restricted to in-frame clones and leaves out a portion. The sample lists roughly 1,100,000 clones, 65% to 80% seen once, with around 1.5% in the top ten. Sequenced input: memory CD4+ T cells sorted from blood. Receptor source: a man aged 18 to 35 in good health. Both conserved end residues are part of each CDR3. D genes are given only for firm matches. Not all rows give a size; the values are once, few, many and, for expanded clones, a class.

clone size	V gene	D gene	J gene	CDR3 protein	CDR3 DNA
NA	TRBV2	NA	TRBJ2-5	CASSEGTHQETQYF	TGTGCCAGCAGTGAAGGGACTCATCAAGAGACCCAGTACTTC
NA	TRBV7-9	TRBD2	TRBJ2-1	CASSRSGTLQKGEQFF	TGTGCCAGCAGCCGCAGCGGGACCCTCCAAAAAGGAGAGCAGTTCTTC
NA	TRBV5-5	TRBD1	TRBJ2-5	CASSSPGGETQYF	TGTGCCAGCAGCTCACCAGGGGGAGAGACCCAGTACTTC
NA	TRBV7-9	NA	TRBJ1-2	CASSQWTRDGYTF	TGTGCCAGCAGCCAATGGACACGAGATGGCTACACCTTC
NA	TRBV7-3	TRBD2	TRBJ2-1	CASSSGLARGNEQFF	TGTGCCAGCAGCTCGGGACTAGCCCGCGGCAATGAGCAGTTCTTC
NA	TRBV6-1	NA	TRBJ2-7	CASPSRGPAHYEQYF	TGTGCCAGCCCCTCCCGGGGCCCTGCCCACTACGAGCAGTACTTC
NA	TRBV5-5	NA	TRBJ2-7	CASSLNFGGHEQYF	TGTGCCAGCAGCTTAAATTTCGGGGGCCACGAGCAGTACTTC
few	TRBV2	NA	TRBJ1-1	CASVEGRYTEAFF	TGTGCCAGCGTAGAGGGGAGATACACTGAAGCTTTCTTT
NA	TRBV19	TRBD1	TRBJ1-1	CATRGSVSREAFF	TGTGCCACCAGGGGGTCTGTGTCAAGAGAAGCTTTCTTT
once	TRBV6-6	TRBD1	TRBJ2-3	CASRRQGSTDTQYF	TGTGCCAGCAGACGACAGGGGAGCACAGATACGCAGTATTTT
NA	TRBV30	TRBD2	TRBJ2-7	CAWSGLAGDEQYF	TGTGCCTGGAGTGGGCTAGCGGGAGACGAGCAGTACTTC
NA	TRBV19	NA	TRBJ2-7	CASSIAVGSYEQYF	TGTGCCAGTAGTATTGCTGTCGGATCCTACGAGCAGTACTTC
few	TRBV10-2	TRBD1	TRBJ1-5	CASSEQGWPQHF	TGCGCCAGCAGCGAACAGGGGTGGCCCCAGCATTTT
NA	TRBV2	NA	TRBJ2-7	CASSSFLSGPAYEQYF	TGTGCCAGCAGTTCTTTCTTATCGGGACCGGCATACGAGCAGTACTTC
NA	TRBV30	NA	TRBJ2-1	CAWSVGTSYNEQFF	TGTGCCTGGAGTGTAGGGACAAGCTACAATGAGCAGTTCTTC
NA	TRBV19	NA	TRBJ2-1	CATRWGRNNEQFF	TGTGCCACCAGGTGGGGTCGGAACAATGAGCAGTTCTTC